This T cell receptor (beta chain) was recorded in a study of blood T cells in healthy people across ages. Findings and limits, study-wide: Observed TCR beta diversity per million T cells went down as age went up. This fall followed a roughly linear course with age. Higher diversity, along with more naive CD4+ cells, distinguished long-lived donors from aged donors.

PCR was performed a second time for 7 to 11 cycles using a sample-barcoded 5' primer and a J-beta primer mix. Each of the samples gave a minimum of 3 million paired-end reads that contained CDR3. A single record per CDR3 protein comes from TCRdb applying MiXCR to the 5' RACE reads. The sample lists 1 million to 1.2 million distinct CDR3 sequences, roughly two fifths occurring once. On this clonotype itself: Antigen: not known.

Specimen: blood. This clonotype originated in a man aged 18-30 years in good health.

The CDR3, as DNA: TGCAGTGCTGGGCTTCCGACTAGCGGCTTCACAGATACGCAGTATTTT. It encodes CSAGLPTSGFTDTQYF. The V call is TRBV20-1, the J call TRBJ2-3; 9 bases are shared with TRBD2. Trimming removed 5 bases from V and 2 bases from J; junction bases left unmatched: 11. In germline, CDR1 is DFQATT, CDR2 SNEGSKA (reference sequence). This CDR3 region has 16 residues.